The 17 T cell receptor beta chains listed next were all sequenced from one sample in a study of blood T cell repertoires in COVID-19. TCRdb's copy holds only in-frame clones and misses some; the assay was immunoSEQ multiplex PCR. The data contain 110,000 to 150,000 clones, around 82% of them singletons. Sequencing was carried out using peripheral blood. The receptor set was obtained from a woman aged 45-65 years with acute or convalescent COVID-19.

This chain uses TRBV6-6 with TRBJ2-1, with TRBD1 identical over 8 bases. The CDR3 contains 15 residues. V lost 4 bases and J lost 10; bases outside the gene matches: 12. CDR1 is MNHNY, CDR2 SVGAGI, per germline (reference sequence). The DNA for the CDR3 is TGTGCCAGCAGTTCTGGACAGGGTTATAGGGGCGAGCAGTTCTTC. This codes for CASSSGQGYRGEQFF.

The J gene is TRBJ1-6, the V gene TRBV4-2; no reliable D call. The CDR3 is made up of 13 amino acids. Between the trimmed V and J ends, which lost 1 base and 8 bases, there was a span of 6 bases. Per germline, CDR1 LGHNA and CDR2 YNFKEQ. The CDR3 sequence is CASSQVLDSPLHF. The CDR3 nucleotides are TGTGCCAGCAGCCAAGTGTTAGATTCACCCCTCCACTTT.

The chain employs TRBV19 and TRBJ2-2; D may be TRBD1 (5 bases). Trimming left V 1 base short and J 5 bases short, with 14 bases between. The CDR3 consists of 16 residues. From germline, CDR1 is LNHDA and CDR2 SQIVND (reference sequence). CDR3 region: CASSIGRQLYTGELFF. In DNA form, the CDR3 reads TGTGCCAGTAGTATAGGCCGACAGCTATATACCGGGGAGCTGTTTTTT.

V and J are TRBV7-9 and TRBJ2-3; 7 bases map to TRBD1. Trimming removed 5 bases from V and 2 bases from J; junction bases left unmatched: 7. Germline values: CDR1 SEHNR, CDR2 FQNEAQ (reference sequence). CDR3 length equals 15 residues. This CDR3 reads CASSPTGTDTDTQYF. The CDR3 region has the DNA TGTGCCAGCAGCCCCACCGGGACAGACACAGATACGCAGTATTTT.

The chain is built from TRBV18 and TRBJ1-3; a possible D gene is TRBD1 (6 bases). The CDR3 has 17 amino acids. V lost 2 bases to trimming and J lost 4 bases, with 18 bases between them. Germline V gene lookup returns CDR1 KGHSH and CDR2 LQKENI. The CDR3 loop is CASSPVTGLNIGNTIYF. CDR3 DNA sequence: TGTGCCAGCTCACCAGTAACAGGGCTAAATATCGGAAACACCATATATTTT. Full variable domain (outside the CDR3, taken from reference TRBV18 and TRBJ1-3): NAGVMQNPRHLVRRRGQEARLRCSPMKGHSHVYWYRQLPEEGLKFMVYLQKENIIDESGMPKERFSAEFPKEGPSILRIQQVVRGDSAAYFCASSPVTGLNIGNTIYFGEGSWLTVV.

This sequence joins TRBV7-2 and TRBJ2-2, with 8 bases lining up with TRBD2. J was trimmed by 3 bases and V by 0 bases; bases with no gene match: 6. CDR1 is SGHTA, CDR2 FQGNSA, per germline. The CDR3 has 17 amino acids. This chain's CDR3 is CASSLALTSGHTGELFF. For the CDR3, the DNA is TGTGCCAGCAGCTTAGCGCTTACTAGCGGTCACACCGGGGAGCTGTTTTTT.

The chain is built from TRBV6-5 and TRBJ1-5, with D possibly being TRBD1 (6 bases). Deletions cut 0 bases from V and 7 bases from J, with 13 bases between. Germline V lookup: CDR1 MNHEY, CDR2 SVGAGI. The CDR3 extends over 15 amino acids. As DNA, the CDR3 is TGTGCCAGCAGTTACTCCAACAGGGTGGACCAGCCCCAGCATTTT. This sequence encodes CASSYSNRVDQPQHF.

V gene TRBV28 combines with J gene TRBJ1-5; 7 positions match TRBD1. The trim removed 6 bases at V and 0 bases at J, leaving 8 bases unmatched. The CDR3 runs 16 residues. Germline V gene sequence: CDR1 MDHEN, CDR2 SYDVKM. CDR3 sequence: CASRRQGPNSNQPQHF. DNA for the CDR3: TGTGCCAGCAGAAGACAGGGTCCAAATAGCAATCAGCCCCAGCATTTT.

This chain links TRBV3-1 (or the pseudogene TRBV3-2) with TRBJ1-1; no reliable D call. The CDR3 is made up of 14 amino acids. The V and J ends lost 0 bases and 4 bases respectively, with 9 bases between them. Per germline, CDR1 LGHDT and CDR2 YNNKEL (reference sequence). In DNA form, the CDR3 reads TGTGCCAGCAGCCAAGAGTGGCGGGGCACTGAAGCTTTCTTT. It codes for CASSQEWRGTEAFF.

This chain joins TRBV12-1 and TRBJ1-5. TRBV12-1 represents a pseudogene. The CDR3 contains 12 residues. In DNA form, the CDR3 reads TGTGCCAGCCCCTTAGGAGGGAAGCCCCAGCATTTT. Translation gives CASPLGGKPQHF.

V is TRBV7-9 and J is TRBJ1-2; D ambiguous. Germline assignment: CDR1 SEHNR and CDR2 FQNEAQ (reference sequence). The ends were cut back, 1 base at V and 8 bases at J, with 8 bases in the middle. The CDR3 is 12 amino acids. CDR3 sequence: CASSLEERGYTF. The CDR3 nucleotides read TGTGCCAGCAGCTTAGAGGAGAGGGGCTACACCTTC.

The V and J genes are TRBV5-5 and TRBJ2-3; TRBD2 agrees at 7 bases. This CDR3 has 15 residues. V shed 2 bases and J 2 bases; nucleotides not matched to a gene: 5. Germline-derived CDR1 and CDR2 are SGHKS and YYEKEE (reference sequence). CDR3 bases: TGTGCCAGCAGCTTTGCGGGGGACGTCACAGATACGCAGTATTTT. Amino acids: CASSFAGDVTDTQYF.

This clone was seen a few times. The chain links TRBV6-2 or TRBV6-3 to TRBJ1-6; 9 bases align to TRBD1. Germline V gene data show CDR1 as MNHEY and CDR2 as SVGEGT. V shed 6 bases, J shed 8 bases, and the junction held 2 bases outside the gene matches. The CDR3 loop spans 13 amino acids. This chain's CDR3 is CASSRQGDSPLHF. Written as DNA, the CDR3 is TGTGCCAGCAGCCGACAGGGGGATTCACCCCTCCACTTT.

CDR3 loop: CASSADPGQGSTGELFF. Here the CDR3 DNA reads TGTGCCAGCAGCGCTGATCCGGGACAGGGGTCAACCGGGGAGCTGTTTTTT. The chain couples TRBV9 to TRBJ2-2; 10 bases line up with TRBD1. V trimming: 3 bases; J trimming: 5 bases; junction bases outside the gene matches: 10. The length of the CDR3 is 17 residues. Per the germline V gene, CDR1 is SGDLS and CDR2 is YYNGEE.

The rearrangement links TRBV7-2 to TRBJ2-1, with 8 nucleotides matching TRBD2. Germline-derived CDR1 and CDR2 are SGHTA and FQGNSA. CDR3 length equals 16 residues. Trimming at V came to 1 base and at J to 0 bases, leaving 2 bases not matched to a gene. The CDR3: CASSLVGGGSYNEQFF. CDR3 bases: TGTGCCAGCAGCTTAGTCGGGGGGGGCTCCTACAATGAGCAGTTCTTC.

J is TRBJ1-4 and V is TRBV7-9; D is ambiguous. The CDR3 consists of 19 residues. Germline CDR1 is SEHNR and CDR2 is FQNEAQ (reference sequence). V lost 2 bases and J lost 0, with 19 bases in between. DNA of the CDR3: TGTGCCAGCAGCTTAATGAGGATCGGGTTTCGCGCAACTAATGAAAAACTGTTTTTT. It yields the protein CASSLMRIGFRATNEKLFF.

The chain is built from TRBV4-3 and TRBJ2-4; D is perhaps TRBD1 (7 bases). CDR3 length: 16 residues. V lost 0 bases to trimming and J lost 7 bases, with 16 bases between them. Germline assignment: CDR1 LGHNA and CDR2 YSLEER. CDR3 coding DNA: TGCGCCAGCAGCCAAGACGGGACAGTTGGAGGGAACATTCAGTACTTC. As protein: CASSQDGTVGGNIQYF.